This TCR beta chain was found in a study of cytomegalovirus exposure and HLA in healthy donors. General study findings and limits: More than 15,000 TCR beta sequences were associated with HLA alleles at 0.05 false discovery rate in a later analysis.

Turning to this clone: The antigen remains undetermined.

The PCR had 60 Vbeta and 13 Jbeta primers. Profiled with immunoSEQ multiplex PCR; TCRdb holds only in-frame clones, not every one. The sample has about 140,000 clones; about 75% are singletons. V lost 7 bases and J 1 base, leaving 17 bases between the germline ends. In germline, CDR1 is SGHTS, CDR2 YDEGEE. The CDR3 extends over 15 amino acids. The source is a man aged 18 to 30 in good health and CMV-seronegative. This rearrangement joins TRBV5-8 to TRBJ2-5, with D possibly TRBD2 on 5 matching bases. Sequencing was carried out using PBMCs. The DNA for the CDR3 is TGTGCCAGCCCCCCTGGTTTGAGGGTCCAAGAGACCCAGTACTTC. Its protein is CASPPGLRVQETQYF.